This is a list of T cell receptor beta chains from one sample in a study of regulatory T cells in long-lasting Graves disease. MiXCR, run by TCRdb on the multiplex PCR reads, gives a single entry per CDR3 protein. Of about 400,000 distinct CDR3 sequences in the sample, 15% to 20% were seen once. The data also belong to a second study, concerning T cells in Graves' hyperthyroidism and ophthalmopathy.

Sequencing used peripheral blood mononuclear cells (PBMCs), obtained at new diagnosis, from a patient treated with antithyroid drugs. The receptors here all came from a woman younger than 35 with Graves disease. CDR3s include the opening cysteine and the closing phenylalanine or tryptophan. A D gene is named only where the DNA matches it firmly. Rows may omit the clone size; those that give it use once, few, many or a size class.

>TRBV11-2|many|-|TRBJ1-5
TGTGCCAGCAGCTTAGATCCAGGTCAGCCCCAGCATTTT
CASSLDPGQPQHF
>TRBV12-3/TRBV12-4|-|-|TRBJ2-3
TGTGCCAGCAGTTTACACCTCCCCGGGGGGCTAAGCACAGATACGCAGTATTTT
CASSLHLPGGLSTDTQYF
>TRBV10-3|-|-|TRBJ1-1
TGTGCCATCAGTCAAGCCACCGGGACACCGAACACTGAAGCTTTCTTT
CAISQATGTPNTEAFF
>TRBV4-1|few|TRBD1|TRBJ2-7
TGCGCCAGCAGCCAGGGACAGGGGAACTACGAGCAGTACTTC
CASSQGQGNYEQYF
>TRBV30|many|TRBD2|TRBJ2-3
TGTGCCTGGAGTGTAGGCGGGAGGGCTCTGGATACGCAGTATTTT
CAWSVGGRALDTQYF
>TRBV18|many|-|TRBJ1-1
TGTGCCAGCTCACCCGGGGACTCCTGGGGGTCTGAAGCTTTCTTT
CASSPGDSWGSEAFF
>TRBV7-3|-|-|TRBJ2-3
TGTGCCAGCAGTACTCCCCGAGGGGGGGGGCTCACAGATACGCAGTATTTT
CASSTPRGGGLTDTQYF
>TRBV3-1|many|-|TRBJ1-1
TGTGCCAGCAGCCAAAACAGACAGGCTGAAGCTTTCTTT
CASSQNRQAEAFF
>TRBV29-1|-|TRBD2|TRBJ2-7
TGCAGCGCCGCGGGTCTAGCGGGAGGCGAGCAGTACTTC
CSAAGLAGGEQYF
>TRBV20-1|many|-|TRBJ1-1
TGCAGTGCTCGGGGGGACATGAACACTGAAGCTTTCTTT
CSARGDMNTEAFF
>TRBV20-1|few|TRBD1|TRBJ2-2
TGCAGTGCTCGAGGGGGCCCGGCTACCGGGGAGCTGTTTTTT
CSARGGPATGELFF
>TRBV28|many|-|TRBJ2-1
TGTGCCAGCAGTTCTATCGGCGATGAGCAGTTCTTC
CASSSIGDEQFF
>TRBV6-1|few|-|TRBJ1-5
TGTGCCAGCAGTGATGACCGCGTTAGGCCCCAGCATTTT
CASSDDRVRPQHF
>TRBV30|few|TRBD1|TRBJ1-2
TGTGCCTGGCGTCGGGACAGGGGGCATGGCTACACCTTC
CAWRRDRGHGYTF
>TRBV28|many|-|TRBJ1-1
TGTGCCAGCAGTCCCCCCGCGGAAAGGGACACTGAAGCTTTCTTT
CASSPPAERDTEAFF
>TRBV2|-|TRBD1|TRBJ1-4
TGTGCCAGCACTCCCGGGACAGGGTTTAATGAAAAACTGTTTTTT
CASTPGTGFNEKLFF
>TRBV7-3|many|TRBD1|TRBJ2-7
TGTGCCAGCAGCTTAATGGGACAGGGAACCTCCTACGAGCAGTACTTC
CASSLMGQGTSYEQYF
>TRBV6-2/TRBV6-3|-|-|TRBJ2-6
TGTGCCAGCAGTTACCTTGCCCGGGACGGTCCCTACTCTGGGGCCAACGTCCTGACTTTC
CASSYLARDGPYSGANVLTF
>TRBV4-2|-|-|TRBJ2-5
TGTGCCAGCAGCCAAGAAGGTGCGGGGGCCCAAGAGACCCAGTACTTC
CASSQEGAGAQETQYF
>TRBV5-1|-|-|TRBJ1-2
TGCGCCAGCAGCTTGGTTCCTCTGGGATCTTATGGCTACACCTTC
CASSLVPLGSYGYTF
>TRBV12-3/TRBV12-4|many|-|TRBJ1-3
TGTGCCAGCAGTTTAGCGGGGGTCTCTGGAAACACCATATATTTT
CASSLAGVSGNTIYF
>TRBV5-1|many|TRBD1|TRBJ2-3
TGCGCCAGCAGCTTGCGGGGGACAGGGGGCTCGATAGCGAAGGGTACAGATACGCAGTATTTT
CASSLRGTGGSIAKGTDTQYF
>TRBV30|few|-|TRBJ2-1
TGTGCCTGGAGTGTACTCGGTCCGGAGCAGTTCTTC
CAWSVLGPEQFF
>TRBV12-3/TRBV12-4|-|TRBD1|TRBJ1-1
TGTGCCAGCAGTTTAAGGGGACAGGGGGCGAACACTGAAGCTTTCTTT
CASSLRGQGANTEAFF
>TRBV5-4|-|-|TRBJ1-5
TGTGCCAGCAGCCCGAAGTCGGGCAATCAGCCCCAGCATTTT
CASSPKSGNQPQHF
>TRBV5-5|-|-|TRBJ2-1
TGTGCCAGCAGCCAAACAGGGACAATTAATGAGCAGTTCTTC
CASSQTGTINEQFF
>TRBV10-3|-|TRBD1|TRBJ2-1
TGTGCCATCAGTCCGAAACAGGGGTCCTACAATGAGCAGTTCTTC
CAISPKQGSYNEQFF
>TRBV9|many|TRBD1|TRBJ1-2
TGTGCCAGCAGCGTAGACGAGGGGGCAGGGTATGGCTACACCTTC
CASSVDEGAGYGYTF
>TRBV7-9|many|-|TRBJ2-2
TGTGCCAGCAGCTTAAGCCGTTTGCGGGATACGAACGCCGGGGAGCTGTTTTTT
CASSLSRLRDTNAGELFF
>TRBV29-1|few|-|TRBJ2-5
TGCAGCGTGGAAACCGGGACACCCAGGGGGACCCAGTACTTC
CSVETGTPRGTQYF
>TRBV19|-|-|TRBJ1-2
TGTGCCAGTAGTAGGTCCACAGGGTACGGGAACTATGGCTACACCTTC
CASSRSTGYGNYGYTF
>TRBV20-1|few|-|TRBJ2-3
TGCAGTGCGAGGACACTAACAACAGATACGCAGTATTTT
CSARTLTTDTQYF
>TRBV6-1|-|-|TRBJ2-7
TGTGCCAGCAGTATAGGCAGGACCTACGAGCAGTACTTC
CASSIGRTYEQYF
>TRBV18|many|-|TRBJ1-3
TGTGCCAGCTCGTACCAGGGGAACACCATATATTTT
CASSYQGNTIYF
>TRBV19|-|-|TRBJ2-1
TGTGCCAGCAACTATGTGGGGAGGCAGGATGAGCAGTTCTTC
CASNYVGRQDEQFF
>TRBV27|many|-|TRBJ1-1
TGTGCCAGCAGTTTAAGTAGGGCCATGAACACTGAAGCTTTCTTT
CASSLSRAMNTEAFF
>TRBV18|-|TRBD2|TRBJ2-1
TGTGCCAGCTCACCACCCGGAGGCGGGAGGGCCCGCAGTGAGCAGTTCTTC
CASSPPGGGRARSEQFF
>TRBV11-2|-|-|TRBJ1-1
TGTGCCAGCAGCCCGCAGGGATGGGGGTTGGGGACTGAAGCTTTCTTT
CASSPQGWGLGTEAFF
>TRBV6-2/TRBV6-3|few|-|TRBJ1-1
TGTGCCAGCAGTGAATTGAGACTCCGGGCTTTCTTT
CASSELRLRAFF
>TRBV20-1|many|TRBD2|TRBJ2-1
TGCAGTGCTAGAGCTGGACGCGGGAGGGCATCTTCATTAGGAAATGAGCAGTTCTTC
CSARAGRGRASSLGNEQFF
>TRBV30|many|-|TRBJ2-2
TGTGCCTGGAGTGTACAGGCAGGGAGGACCGGGGAGCTGTTTTTT
CAWSVQAGRTGELFF
>TRBV19|few|-|TRBJ1-1
TGTGCCAGTAGCTCCGCAGGCGTATGGGGCACTGAAGCTTTCTTT
CASSSAGVWGTEAFF
>TRBV18|many|-|TRBJ2-4
TGTGCCAGCTCACAGGATTACAGTCCAAAAAACATTCAGTACTTC
CASSQDYSPKNIQYF
>TRBV20-1|few|-|TRBJ1-3
TGCAGTGCTAGAGCGGACTGGGACACCATATATTTT
CSARADWDTIYF
>TRBV15|many|TRBD2|TRBJ2-7
TGTGCCACCAGCAGAGAACTAGCGGGAGAGGGGGAGCAGTACTTC
CATSRELAGEGEQYF
>TRBV28|-|-|TRBJ1-1
TGTGCCAGCAGTTTTGGGTGGGCTGAAGCTTCCTTT
CASSFGWAEASF
>TRBV5-4|-|-|TRBJ1-3
TGTGCCAGCAGCACAAGGACAGTTGGAGGAAACACCATATATTTT
CASSTRTVGGNTIYF
>TRBV3-1|few|-|TRBJ2-1
TGTGCCAGCAGCTGTAACCCGGGGGACTCCTACAATGAGCAGTTCTTC
CASSCNPGDSYNEQFF
>TRBV6-1|few|-|TRBJ1-6
TGTGCCAGCGCACCGGGGGGCTTAAATTCACCCCTCCACTTT
CASAPGGLNSPLHF
>TRBV28|many|-|TRBJ2-5
TGTGCCAGCGGGTTCCGGGAGACCCAGTACTTC
CASGFRETQYF
>TRBV5-1|many|-|TRBJ1-1
TGCGCCAGCAGCCCCGGACTGTTGAACACTGAAGCTTTCTTT
CASSPGLLNTEAFF
>TRBV5-1|many|TRBD1|TRBJ2-1
TGCGCCAGCATCGGGACAGGGGAGAATGAGCAGTTCTTC
CASIGTGENEQFF
>TRBV30|many|-|TRBJ2-7
TGTGCCTGGAGTACGGGGGCAGGGGCATACGAGCAGTACTTC
CAWSTGAGAYEQYF
>TRBV3-1|many|-|TRBJ1-5
TGTGCCAGCAGCCAAGGTCTGGGTTTCAATCAGCCCCAGCATTTT
CASSQGLGFNQPQHF
>TRBV11-3|many|-|TRBJ1-1
TGTGCCAGCAGCGTGTTAAAGAACACTGAAGCTTTCTTT
CASSVLKNTEAFF
>TRBV6-6|many|-|TRBJ1-1
TGTGCCAGCAGTTACTCGGGGCAGGCGAACACTGAAGCTTTCTTT
CASSYSGQANTEAFF